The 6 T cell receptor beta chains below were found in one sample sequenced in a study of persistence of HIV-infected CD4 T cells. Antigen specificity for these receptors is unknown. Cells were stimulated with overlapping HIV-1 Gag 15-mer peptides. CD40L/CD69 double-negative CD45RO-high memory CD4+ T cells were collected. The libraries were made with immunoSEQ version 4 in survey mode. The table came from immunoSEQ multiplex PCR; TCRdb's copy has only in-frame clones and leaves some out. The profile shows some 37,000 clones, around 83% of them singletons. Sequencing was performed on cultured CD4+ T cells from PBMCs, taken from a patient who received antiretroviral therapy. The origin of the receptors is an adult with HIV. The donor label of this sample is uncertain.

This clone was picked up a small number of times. The CDR3 reads CASSLGGAGSSPLHF. As DNA, the CDR3 is TGTGCCAGCAGCTTAGGGGGCGCTGGGTCTTCACCCCTCCACTTT. This rearrangement joins TRBV7-3 to TRBJ1-6; possibly TRBD1 for D (6 bases). V was clipped by 2 bases and J by 9 bases, with 14 bases between them. The CDR3 contains 15 residues. Germline V gene sequence: CDR1 SGHTA, CDR2 FQGTGA.

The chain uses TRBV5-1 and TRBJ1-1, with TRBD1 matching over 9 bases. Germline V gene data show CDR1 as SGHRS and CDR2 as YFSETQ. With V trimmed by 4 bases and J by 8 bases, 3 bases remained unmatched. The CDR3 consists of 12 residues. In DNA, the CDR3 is TGCGCCAGCAGCACGGGACAGGGCGAAGCTTTCTTT. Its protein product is CASSTGQGEAFF.

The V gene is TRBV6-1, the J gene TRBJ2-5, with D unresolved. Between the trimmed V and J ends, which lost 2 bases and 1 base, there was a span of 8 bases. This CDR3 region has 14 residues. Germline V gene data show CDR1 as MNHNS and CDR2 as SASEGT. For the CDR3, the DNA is TGTGCCAGCAGTGAAATATGGAGCCAAGAGACCCAGTACTTC. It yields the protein CASSEIWSQETQYF.

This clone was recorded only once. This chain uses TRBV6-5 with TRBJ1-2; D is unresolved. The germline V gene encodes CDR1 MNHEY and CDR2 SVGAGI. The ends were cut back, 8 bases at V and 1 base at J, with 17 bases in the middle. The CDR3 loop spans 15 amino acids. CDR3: CASGPQDGLNYGYTF. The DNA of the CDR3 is TGTGCCAGCGGACCGCAGGACGGACTTAACTATGGCTACACCTTC.

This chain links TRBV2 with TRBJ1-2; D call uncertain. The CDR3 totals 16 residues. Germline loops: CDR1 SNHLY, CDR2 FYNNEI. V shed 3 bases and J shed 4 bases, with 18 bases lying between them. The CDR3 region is CASSDSLIIPRYGYTF. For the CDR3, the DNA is TGTGCCAGCAGTGATTCCCTAATAATCCCGCGCTATGGCTACACCTTC.

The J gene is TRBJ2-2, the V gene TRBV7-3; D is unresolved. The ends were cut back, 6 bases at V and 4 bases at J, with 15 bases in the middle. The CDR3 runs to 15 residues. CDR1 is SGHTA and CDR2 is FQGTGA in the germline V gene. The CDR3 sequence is CASSWDPRGTGELFF. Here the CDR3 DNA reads TGTGCCAGCAGTTGGGATCCGCGAGGCACCGGGGAGCTGTTTTTT.